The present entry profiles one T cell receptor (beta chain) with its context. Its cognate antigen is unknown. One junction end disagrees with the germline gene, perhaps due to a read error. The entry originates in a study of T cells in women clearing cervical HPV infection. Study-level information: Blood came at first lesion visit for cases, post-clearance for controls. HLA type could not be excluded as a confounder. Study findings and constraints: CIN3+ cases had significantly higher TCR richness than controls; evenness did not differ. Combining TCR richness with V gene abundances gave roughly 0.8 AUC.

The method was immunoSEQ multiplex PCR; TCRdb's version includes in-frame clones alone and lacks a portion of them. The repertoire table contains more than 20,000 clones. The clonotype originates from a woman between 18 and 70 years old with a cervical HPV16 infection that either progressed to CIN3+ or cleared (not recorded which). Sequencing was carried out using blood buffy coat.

The CDR3 DNA, read in part, is TGTGCCAACAGCACAAGCGGTCCCGGGGCAGATACG. Residues: CANSTSGPGADT. Given in full, the CDR3 is CANSTSGPGADTQYF. The chain is built from TRBV5-5 and TRBJ2-3, with D possibly matching TRBD2 (5 bases). Read coverage stops 3 residues before the CDR3 terminus; the germline J gene supplies the remainder. Germline V lookup: CDR1 SGHKS, CDR2 YYEKEE (reference sequence). CDR3 length: 15 residues.